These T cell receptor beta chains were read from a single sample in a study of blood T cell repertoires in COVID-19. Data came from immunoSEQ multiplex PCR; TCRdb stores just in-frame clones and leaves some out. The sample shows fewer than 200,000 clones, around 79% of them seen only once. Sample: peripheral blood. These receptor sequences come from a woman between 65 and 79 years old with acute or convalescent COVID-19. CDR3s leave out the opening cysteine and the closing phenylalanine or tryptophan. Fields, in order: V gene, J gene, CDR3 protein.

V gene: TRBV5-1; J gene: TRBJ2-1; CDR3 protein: ASSLGEIGNEQF
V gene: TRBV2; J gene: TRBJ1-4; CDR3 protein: ASQTQGYLGEKLF
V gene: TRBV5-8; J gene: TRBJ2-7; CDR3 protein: ASSLHPTYEQY
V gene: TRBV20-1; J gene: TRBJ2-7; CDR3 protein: SASPPGSHEQY
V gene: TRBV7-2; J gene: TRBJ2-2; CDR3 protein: ASSPRAGGGEAGELF
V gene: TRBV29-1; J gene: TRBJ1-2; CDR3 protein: SVDQAYGYT
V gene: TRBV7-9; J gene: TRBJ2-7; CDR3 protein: ASSLVEYEQY
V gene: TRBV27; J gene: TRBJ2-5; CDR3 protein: ASSLWGEETQY
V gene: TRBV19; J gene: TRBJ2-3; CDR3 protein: ASSSGEITDTQY
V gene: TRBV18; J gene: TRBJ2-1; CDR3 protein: ASGRAHNEQF
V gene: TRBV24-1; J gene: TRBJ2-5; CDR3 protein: ATSAGKYGTLQETQY
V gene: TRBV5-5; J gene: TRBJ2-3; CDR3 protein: ASSPGVNTDTQY
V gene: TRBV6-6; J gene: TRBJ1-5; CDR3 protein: ASSPLHEGLRSNQPQH
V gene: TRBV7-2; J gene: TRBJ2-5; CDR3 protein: ASSPVGMGRETQY
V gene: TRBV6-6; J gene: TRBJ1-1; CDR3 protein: ASSYSRMGTEAF
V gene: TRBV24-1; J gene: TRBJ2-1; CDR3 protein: ATSDKTGSKSYNEQF
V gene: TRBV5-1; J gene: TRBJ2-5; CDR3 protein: ASSLVQGGETQY
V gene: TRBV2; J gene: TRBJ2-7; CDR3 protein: ASSAPQQAGGRSYEQY
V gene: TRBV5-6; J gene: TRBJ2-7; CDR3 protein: ASSLGPAGAYEQY
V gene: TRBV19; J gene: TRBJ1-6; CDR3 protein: ASSTIGQGDSPLH
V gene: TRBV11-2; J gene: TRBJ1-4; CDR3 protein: ASSPSWGATNEKLF
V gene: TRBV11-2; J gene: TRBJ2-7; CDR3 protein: ASSPRGLAGGYEQY
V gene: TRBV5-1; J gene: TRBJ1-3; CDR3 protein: ASSFSPGNTIY
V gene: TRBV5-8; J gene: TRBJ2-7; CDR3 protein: ASSLLEEQY
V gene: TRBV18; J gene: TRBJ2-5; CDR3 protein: ASSFEGPSGRQTQY
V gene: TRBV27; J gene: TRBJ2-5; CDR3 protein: ASGQVIQETQY
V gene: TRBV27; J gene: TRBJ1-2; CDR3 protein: ASSLWRGNGYT
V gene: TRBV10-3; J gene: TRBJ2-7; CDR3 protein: AISEISVSEQY
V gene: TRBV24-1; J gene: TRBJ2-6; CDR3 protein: ATSDPGFVLT
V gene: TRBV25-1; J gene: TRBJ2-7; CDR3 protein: ASSDTGTSDEQY
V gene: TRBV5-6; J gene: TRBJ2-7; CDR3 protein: ASSLGTSFEQY
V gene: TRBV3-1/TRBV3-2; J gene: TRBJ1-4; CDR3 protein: ASSQDLLAGREKLF
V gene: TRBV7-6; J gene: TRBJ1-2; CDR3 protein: ASSPGRDSGYT
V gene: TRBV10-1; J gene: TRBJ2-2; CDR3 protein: ASRPAGGANTGELF
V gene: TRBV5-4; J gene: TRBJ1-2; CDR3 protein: ASSNNGGRGNYGYT
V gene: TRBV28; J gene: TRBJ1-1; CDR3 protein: ASSVFLAFEAF
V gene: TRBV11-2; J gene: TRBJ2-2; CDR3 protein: ASSPLRGWGNTGELF
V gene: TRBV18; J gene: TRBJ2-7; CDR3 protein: ASSRPGLAGGNEQY
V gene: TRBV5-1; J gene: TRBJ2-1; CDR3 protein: ASSLVPPGIYNEQF
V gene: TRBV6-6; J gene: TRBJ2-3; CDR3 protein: ASSYSRTATDTQY
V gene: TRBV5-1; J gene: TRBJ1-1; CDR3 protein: ASSGAGWGNTEAF
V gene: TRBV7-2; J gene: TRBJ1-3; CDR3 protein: ASSLMGRDTIY
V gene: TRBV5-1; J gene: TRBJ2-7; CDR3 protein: ASSPDRDRAYEQY
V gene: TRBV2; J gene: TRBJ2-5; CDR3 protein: ASNNRGEETQY
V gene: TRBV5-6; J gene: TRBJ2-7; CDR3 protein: ASSLAGTGGLYEQY
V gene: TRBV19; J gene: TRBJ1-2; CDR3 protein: ASSIDHRNGYT
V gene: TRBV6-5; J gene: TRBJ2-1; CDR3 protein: ASSRTTAYNEQF